The following is a TCR beta chain sequence with its context. The table lists this clonotype with many counts. No antigen is known for it. No per-base quality is available; no much larger clone lies one base away. The data derive from a study of CD8 T cells in ankylosing spondylitis (dated by TCRdb to 2015 to 2018). Study-level background: To find TCR variants linked to disease, the study profiled T cell receptor beta repertoires in ankylosing spondylitis patients and healthy donors. Peripheral blood was sampled, and synovial fluid was also collected from ankylosing spondylitis patients. The full study cohort was made up of roughly 25 ankylosing spondylitis patients and more than 90 healthy donors. What the work shows at the level of the full study, not this receptor alone: Some of the motif variants had been reported before in the synovial fluid and blood of reactive arthritis patients, a finding that suggests common disease-initiation mechanisms. A TCR beta motif of roughly 8 highly homologous amino acid variants appeared characteristic of blood from ankylosing spondylitis patients. Significant enrichment of the disease-linked clones was reported in matched synovial fluid samples from ankylosing spondylitis patients. In peripheral blood, the disease-linked clones were found at relatively low frequencies and had a CD8+ phenotype.

The CDR3 numbers 15 residues from cysteine through phenylalanine. The kept DNA is CDR3 alone, 45 bases in frame from the first base. Ends trimmed: V by 1 base, J by 2 bases; bases unmatched to a gene: 5. As encoded in the germline V gene, CDR1 is SQVTM while CDR2 is ANQGSEA. The instrument was an Illumina HiSeq 2500. TCR beta libraries were prepared by quantitative 5'-RACE with molecular barcodes. Per the original workflow: A new computational method, built on a probabilistic model of VDJ rearrangement, was used to identify disease-linked TCR variants. TCRdb handled the public reads itself, with Q25 trimming in fastp and clone calling in MiXCR, and kept productive beta chains. Records with the same CDR3 protein are collapsed into one entry carrying the most frequent genes and DNA. The V and J calls reflect TCRdb's pipeline rather than the authors' work. In all, the sample holds under 300,000 distinct CDR3 sequences, and roughly a tenth of those were seen once. 2.6% of the sample is held by the ten biggest clonotypes.

This TCR was recovered from a male donor with ankylosing spondylitis or in good health (not recorded which). The rearrangement combines TRBV29-1 with TRBJ2-5, and TRBD1 aligns with 9 junction nucleotides. Sequenced: blood, either unsorted or a sorted T cell fraction (not recorded which). The CDR3 amino acid sequence is: CSVEVTGGLQETQYF. In nucleotides, the sequence is TGCAGCGTTGAAGTCACAGGGGGCCTGCAAGAGACCCAGTACTTC.